This T cell receptor (beta chain) was captured by sequencing in a study of cytomegalovirus exposure and HLA in healthy donors. About the study: In an early release, HLA-typed donors contributed approximately 82 million unique TCR sequences. Overall study findings and caveats: Across donors, sequencing depth was assumed by presence/absence analyses to be roughly uniform. Later work found that TCR association rates differed between HLA loci; DRB1 had the most and HLA-C the fewest. For TCR beta chains, V- and J-gene trimming was later linked to a missense DCLRE1C variant.

V trimming: 3 bases; J trimming: 8 bases; junction bases outside the gene matches: 5. The CDR3 is made up of 15 amino acids. Germline assignment: CDR1 SEHNR and CDR2 FQNEAQ (reference sequence). The PCR ran on 60 Vbeta and 13 Jbeta primers. Sequencing was performed with immunoSEQ multiplex PCR; in TCRdb, only in-frame clones are kept and a portion is missing. The data hold 150,000 or so clones, with 65% to 85% observed a single time. This clone was picked up a small number of times. Its specificity is not known. The sequencing input was PBMCs. This clonotype was obtained from a man aged 18 to 30 in good health and CMV-seronegative. This chain uses TRBV7-9 with TRBJ1-4; 11 bases line up with TRBD1. The CDR3 spells CASSFGGTGGEKLFF. The CDR3 bases are TGTGCCAGCAGCTTCGGTGGGACAGGGGGAGAAAAACTGTTTTTT.